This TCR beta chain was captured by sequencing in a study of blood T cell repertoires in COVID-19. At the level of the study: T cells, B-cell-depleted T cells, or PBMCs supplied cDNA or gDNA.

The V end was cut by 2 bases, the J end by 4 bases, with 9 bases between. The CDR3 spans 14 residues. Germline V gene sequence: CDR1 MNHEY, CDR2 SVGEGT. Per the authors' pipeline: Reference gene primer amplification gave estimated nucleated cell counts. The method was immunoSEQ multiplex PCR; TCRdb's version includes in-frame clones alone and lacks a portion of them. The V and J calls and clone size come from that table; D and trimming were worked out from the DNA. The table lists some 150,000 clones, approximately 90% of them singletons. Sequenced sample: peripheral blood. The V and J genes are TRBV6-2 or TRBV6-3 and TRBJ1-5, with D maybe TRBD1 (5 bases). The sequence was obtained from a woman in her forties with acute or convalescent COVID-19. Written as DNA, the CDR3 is TGTGCCAGCAGTTACGGGGGGGAGAATCAGCCCCAGCATTTT. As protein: CASSYGGENQPQHF.